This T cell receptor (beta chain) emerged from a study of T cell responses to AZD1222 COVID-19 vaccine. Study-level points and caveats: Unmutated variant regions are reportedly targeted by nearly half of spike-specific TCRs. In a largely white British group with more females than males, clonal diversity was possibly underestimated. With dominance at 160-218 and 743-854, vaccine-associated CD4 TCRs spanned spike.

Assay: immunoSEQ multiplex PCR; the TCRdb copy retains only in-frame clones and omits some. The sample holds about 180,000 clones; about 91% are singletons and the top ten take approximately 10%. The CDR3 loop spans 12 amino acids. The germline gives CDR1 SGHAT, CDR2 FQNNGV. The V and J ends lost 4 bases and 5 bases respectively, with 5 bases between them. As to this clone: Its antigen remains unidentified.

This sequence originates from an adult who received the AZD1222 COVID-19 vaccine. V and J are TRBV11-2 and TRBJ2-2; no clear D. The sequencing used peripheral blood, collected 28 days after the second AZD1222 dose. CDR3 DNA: TGTGCCAGCAGCTACAAGACCGGGGAGCTGTTTTTT. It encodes CASSYKTGELFF.